This T cell receptor beta chain is drawn from a study of blood T cells in healthy people across ages. Study-wide results and limits: Roughly linearly, TCR beta diversity per million T cells fell as age increased. CMV status of donors was not determined, possibly confounding expanded clonotype changes.

Combining a sample-barcoded 5' primer with a J-beta primer mix, a second PCR ran for 7 to 11 cycles. TCRdb reprocessed the 5' RACE reads with MiXCR, giving one entry per CDR3 protein. The sample holds approximately 1,000,000 distinct CDR3 sequences, less than 50% seen once. As to this clonotype: Antigen: not known.

The sequencing input was blood. This TCR was sampled from a woman between 55 and 75 years old in good health.

This CDR3 is CASNLQGAKHEQYF. For the CDR3, the DNA is TGTGCCAGCAACCTACAGGGGGCTAAGCACGAGCAGTACTTC. The chain recombines TRBV12-3 or TRBV12-4 with TRBJ2-7, with 9 positions matching TRBD1. Losses at the gene ends were 7 bases for V and 5 bases for J; bases not matched to a gene: 9. The CDR3 is 14 amino acids.